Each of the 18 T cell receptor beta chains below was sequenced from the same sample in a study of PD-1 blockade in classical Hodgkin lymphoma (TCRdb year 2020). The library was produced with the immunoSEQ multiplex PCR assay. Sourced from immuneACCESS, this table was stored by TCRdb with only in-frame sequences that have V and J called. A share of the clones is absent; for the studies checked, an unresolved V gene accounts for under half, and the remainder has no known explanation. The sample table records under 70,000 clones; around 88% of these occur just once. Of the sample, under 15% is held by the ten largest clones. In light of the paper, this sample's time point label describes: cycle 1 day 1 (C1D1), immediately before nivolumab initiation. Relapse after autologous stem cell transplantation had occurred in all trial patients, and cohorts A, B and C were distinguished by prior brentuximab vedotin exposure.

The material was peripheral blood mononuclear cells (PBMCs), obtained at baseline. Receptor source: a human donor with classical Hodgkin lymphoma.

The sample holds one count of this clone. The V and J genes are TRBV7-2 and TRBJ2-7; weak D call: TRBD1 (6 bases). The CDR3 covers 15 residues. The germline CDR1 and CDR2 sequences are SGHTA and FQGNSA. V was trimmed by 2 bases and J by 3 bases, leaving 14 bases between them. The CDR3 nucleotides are TGTGCCAGCAGCTTAAACAGGGACCCAAACTACGAGCAGTACTTC. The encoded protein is CASSLNRDPNYEQYF.

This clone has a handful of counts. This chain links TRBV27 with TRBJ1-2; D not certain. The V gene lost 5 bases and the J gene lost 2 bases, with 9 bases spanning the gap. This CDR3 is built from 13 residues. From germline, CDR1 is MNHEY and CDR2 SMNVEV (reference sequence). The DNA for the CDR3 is TGTGCCAGCAGTACAACACGGAACTATGGCTACACCTTC. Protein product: CASSTTRNYGYTF.

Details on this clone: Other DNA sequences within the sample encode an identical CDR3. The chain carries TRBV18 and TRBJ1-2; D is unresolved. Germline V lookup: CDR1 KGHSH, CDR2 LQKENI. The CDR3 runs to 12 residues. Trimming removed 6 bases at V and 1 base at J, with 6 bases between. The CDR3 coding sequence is TGTGCCAGCTCGCTCGATAACTATGGCTACACCTTC. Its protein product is CASSLDNYGYTF.

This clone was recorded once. CDR3: CASSDTGTSGDFETQYF. The CDR3 region has the DNA TGTGCCAGCAGCGATACCGGGACTAGCGGGGATTTCGAGACCCAGTACTTC. The gene calls are TRBV9 and TRBJ2-5; the match to TRBD2 covers 13 bases. Trimming at V came to 3 bases and at J to 5 bases, leaving 10 bases not matched to a gene. This CDR3 has 17 amino acids. From germline, CDR1 is SGDLS and CDR2 YYNGEE.

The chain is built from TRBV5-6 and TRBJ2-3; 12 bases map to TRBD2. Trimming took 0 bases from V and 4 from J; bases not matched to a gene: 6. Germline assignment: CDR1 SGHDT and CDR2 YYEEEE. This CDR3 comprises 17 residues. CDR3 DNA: TGTGCCAGCAGCTTGGTCGTTCTAGCGGGGGGGGCAGATACGCAGTATTTT. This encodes CASSLVVLAGGADTQYF.

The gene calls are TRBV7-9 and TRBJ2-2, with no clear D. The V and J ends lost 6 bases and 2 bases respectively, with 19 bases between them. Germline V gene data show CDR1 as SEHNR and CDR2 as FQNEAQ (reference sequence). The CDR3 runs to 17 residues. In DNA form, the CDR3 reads TGTGCCAGCAGTTTAACCGCCTCGACAAGAAACACCGGGGAGCTGTTTTTT. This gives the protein CASSLTASTRNTGELFF.

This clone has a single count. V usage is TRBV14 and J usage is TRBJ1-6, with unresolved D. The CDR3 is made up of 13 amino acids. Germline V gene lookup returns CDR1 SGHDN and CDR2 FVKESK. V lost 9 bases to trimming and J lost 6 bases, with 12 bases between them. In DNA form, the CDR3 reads TGTGCCAGAGGGCACCGGAGTAATTCACCCCTCCACTTT. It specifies CARGHRSNSPLHF. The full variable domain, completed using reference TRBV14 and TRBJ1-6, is EAGVTQFPSHSVIEKGQTVTLRCDPISGHDNLYWYRRVMGKEIKFLLHFVKESKQDESGMPNNRFLAERTGGTYSTLKVQPAELEDSGVYFCARGHRSNSPLHFGNGTRLTVT.

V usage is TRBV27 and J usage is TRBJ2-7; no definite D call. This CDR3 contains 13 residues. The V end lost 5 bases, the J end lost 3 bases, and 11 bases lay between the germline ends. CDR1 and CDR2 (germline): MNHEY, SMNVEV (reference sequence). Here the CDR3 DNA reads TGTGCCAGCAGTATCTCGACGGGCTACGAGCAGTACTTC. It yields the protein CASSISTGYEQYF.

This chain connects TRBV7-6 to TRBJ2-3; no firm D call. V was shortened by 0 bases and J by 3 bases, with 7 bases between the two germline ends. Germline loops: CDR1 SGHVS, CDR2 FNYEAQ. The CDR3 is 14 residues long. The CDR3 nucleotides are TGTGCCAGCAGCTTAGCTCCCGGAACAGATACGCAGTATTTT. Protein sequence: CASSLAPGTDTQYF.

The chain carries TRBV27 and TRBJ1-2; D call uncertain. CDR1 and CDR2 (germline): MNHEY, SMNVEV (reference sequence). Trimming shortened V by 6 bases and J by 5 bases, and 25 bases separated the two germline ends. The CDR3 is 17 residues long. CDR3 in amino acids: CASRPPVSGVFPYGYTF. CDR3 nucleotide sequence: TGTGCCAGCAGACCCCCTGTGTCTGGGGTATTTCCTTATGGCTACACCTTC.

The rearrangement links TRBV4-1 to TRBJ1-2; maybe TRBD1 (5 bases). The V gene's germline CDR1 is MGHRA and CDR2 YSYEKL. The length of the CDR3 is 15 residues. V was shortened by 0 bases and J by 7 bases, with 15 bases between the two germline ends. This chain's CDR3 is CASSQDVFRDTGYTF. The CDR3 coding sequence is TGCGCCAGCAGCCAAGATGTCTTCAGGGATACTGGCTACACCTTC.

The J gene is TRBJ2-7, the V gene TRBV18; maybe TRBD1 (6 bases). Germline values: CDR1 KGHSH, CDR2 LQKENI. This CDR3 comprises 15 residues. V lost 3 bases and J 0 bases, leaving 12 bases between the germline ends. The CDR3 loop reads CASSPRDTISYEQYF. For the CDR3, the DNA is TGTGCCAGCTCACCCAGGGACACCATCTCCTACGAGCAGTACTTC.

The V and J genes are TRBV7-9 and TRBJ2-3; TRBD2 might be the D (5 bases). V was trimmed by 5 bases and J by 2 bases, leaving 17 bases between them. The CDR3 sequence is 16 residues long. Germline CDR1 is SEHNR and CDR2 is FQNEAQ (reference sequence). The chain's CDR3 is CASSKSSVVNTDTQYF. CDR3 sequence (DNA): TGTGCCAGCAGCAAAAGTAGCGTGGTGAACACAGATACGCAGTATTTT.

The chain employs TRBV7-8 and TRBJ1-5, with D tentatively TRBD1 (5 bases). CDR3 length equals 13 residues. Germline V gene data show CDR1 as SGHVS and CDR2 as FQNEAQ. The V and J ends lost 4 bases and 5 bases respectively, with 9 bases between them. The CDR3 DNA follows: TGTGCCAGCAGCTCCGGGGGGGATCAGCCCCAGCATTTT. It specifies CASSSGGDQPQHF.

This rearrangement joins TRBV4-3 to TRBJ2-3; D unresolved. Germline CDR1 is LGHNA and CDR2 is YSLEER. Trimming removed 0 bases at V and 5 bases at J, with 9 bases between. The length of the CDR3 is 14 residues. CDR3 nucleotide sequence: TGCGCCAGCAGCCAAGATCGGACGGGAGATACGCAGTATTTT. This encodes CASSQDRTGDTQYF.

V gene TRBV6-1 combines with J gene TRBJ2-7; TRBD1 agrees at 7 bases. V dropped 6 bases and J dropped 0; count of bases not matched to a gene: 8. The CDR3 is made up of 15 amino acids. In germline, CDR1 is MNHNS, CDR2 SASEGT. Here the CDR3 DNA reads TGTGCCAGCAGACAATACAGGGGAACCTCCTACGAGCAGTACTTC. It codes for CASRQYRGTSYEQYF.

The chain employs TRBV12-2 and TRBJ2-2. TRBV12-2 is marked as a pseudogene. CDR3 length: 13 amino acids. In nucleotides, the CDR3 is TGTGCAAGTCCCACTCGCCGACCCGGGGAGCTGTTTTTT. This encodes CASPTRRPGELFF.

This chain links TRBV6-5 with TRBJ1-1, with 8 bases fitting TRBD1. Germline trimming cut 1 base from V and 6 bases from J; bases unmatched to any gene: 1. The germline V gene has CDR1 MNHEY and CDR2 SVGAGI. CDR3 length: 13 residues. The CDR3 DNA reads TGTGCCAGCAGTTACTTGGGACAGGCTGAAGCTTTCTTT. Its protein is CASSYLGQAEAFF.